The sequence of this T cell receptor (beta chain) was determined in a study of CD8 T cells in Susac syndrome. Study-level findings and limits: It was acknowledged in the study that its TCR sequencing and HLA analysis involved a relatively small number of individuals.

Peripheral blood CD8+ and CD4+ T cells were profiled by TCR beta sequencing. The TEMRA cells underwent FACS enrichment, while the CD8+ and CD4+ T cells underwent negative isolation. An input of roughly 0.5 to 1 ug of RNA was subjected to reverse transcription using random hexamers. The TCR beta CDR3 was amplified by immunoSEQ multiplex PCR across 54 Vbeta, 13 Jbeta. From the immunoSEQ multiplex PCR reads, TCRdb called clonotypes with MiXCR, one entry per CDR3 protein. Of 250,000 to 350,000 distinct CDR3 sequences in the sample, 92% were seen once. About this clonotype itself: As yet, its antigen is unknown.

The V end was cut by 6 bases, the J end by 3 bases, with 14 bases between. This CDR3 has 14 residues. Per germline, CDR1 SNHLY and CDR2 FYNNEI. The receptor was isolated from a human donor with multiple sclerosis. Material for sequencing was CD4+ T cells from PBMCs. The rearrangement uses TRBV2 and TRBJ1-2; D perhaps matches TRBD1 (5 bases). The CDR3 loop is CASSLDTAHYGYTF. The CDR3 DNA reads as TGTGCCAGCAGCCTGGACACGGCCCACTATGGCTACACCTTC. The whole variable domain, filled in from reference TRBV2 and TRBJ1-2, reads EPEVTQTPSHQVTQMGQEVILRCVPISNHLYFYWYRQILGQKVEFLVSFYNNEISEKSEIFDDQFSVERPDGSNFTLKIRSTKLEDSAMYFCASSLDTAHYGYTFGSGTRLTVV.